A single sample is the source of the 8 T cell receptor beta chains below, sequenced in a study of OX40 agonist ivuxolimab in advanced cancers. Profiled with immunoSEQ multiplex PCR; TCRdb holds only in-frame clones, not every one. Of some 87,000 clones listed, about 94% are singletons. The material was CD4+ or CD8+ T cells sorted from blood, obtained in a trial of the OX40 agonist ivuxolimab. Receptors originate from an adult with an advanced solid tumor such as melanoma, head and neck, liver or kidney cancer.

The V gene is TRBV27, the J gene TRBJ2-6; D unclear. The germline V gene has CDR1 MNHEY and CDR2 SMNVEV (reference sequence). This CDR3 has 13 amino acids. Trimming took off 2 bases at V and 4 bases at J, with 3 bases between the two ends. The CDR3: CASSLAGANVLTF. Written as DNA, the CDR3 is TGTGCCAGCAGTTTAGCAGGGGCCAACGTCCTGACTTTC.

V gene TRBV4-1 combines with J gene TRBJ1-3; D gene ambiguous. V shed 0 bases and J shed 0 bases, with 9 bases lying between them. This CDR3 has 16 amino acids. CDR1 MGHRA and CDR2 YSYEKL come from the germline V gene. DNA for the CDR3: TGCGCCAGCAGCCAAGATCGAAGGAACTCTGGAAACACCATATATTTT. The encoded protein is CASSQDRRNSGNTIYF.

This clone was seen a single time. This chain uses TRBV7-9 with TRBJ1-1; D is possibly TRBD1 (5 bases). Trimming left V 5 bases short and J 5 bases short, with 9 bases between. CDR3 length: 12 residues. Germline V gives CDR1 SEHNR, CDR2 FQNEAQ (reference sequence). CDR3 loop: CASSGGGTEAFF. CDR3 in DNA: TGTGCCAGCAGCGGCGGGGGGACTGAAGCTTTCTTT. Full variable domain (remainder filled in from reference TRBV7-9 and TRBJ1-1): DTGVSQNPRHKITKRGQNVTFRCDPISEHNRLYWYRQTLGQGPEFLTYFQNEAQLEKSRLLSDRFSAERPKGSFSTLEIQRTEQGDSAMYLCASSGGGTEAFFGQGTRLTVV.

The chain is built from TRBV27 and TRBJ2-1; tentative D call: TRBD2 (6 bases). V lost 2 bases and J lost 8, with 22 bases in between. Germline-derived CDR1 and CDR2 are MNHEY and SMNVEV (reference sequence). The CDR3 runs to 17 residues. The CDR3, as DNA: TGTGCCAGCAGTTTAAATATGTGGAGGGGATCCTCGGATGAGCAGTTCTTC. It is translated as CASSLNMWRGSSDEQFF.

The V call is TRBV28, the J call TRBJ1-6, with unresolved D. Germline V gene lookup returns CDR1 MDHEN and CDR2 SYDVKM. CDR3 length: 14 amino acids. The V end lost 2 bases, the J end lost 7 bases, and 9 bases lay between the germline ends. Written as DNA, the CDR3 is TGTGCCAGCAGTTTAGGGCGAGGAAATTCACCCCTCCACTTT. It yields the protein CASSLGRGNSPLHF.

The rearrangement links TRBV4-3 to TRBJ2-4; D not certain. The germline V gene has CDR1 LGHNA and CDR2 YSLEER. This CDR3 comprises 15 residues. V lost 0 bases and J 0 bases, leaving 6 bases between the germline ends. DNA of the CDR3: TGCGCCAGCAGCCAAGACTACTTAGCCAAAAACATTCAGTACTTC. It translates to CASSQDYLAKNIQYF.

This sequence joins TRBV2 and TRBJ2-7; D tentatively fits TRBD1 or TRBD2 (5 bases each). Deletions cut 4 bases from V and 3 bases from J, with 10 bases between. Germline V lookup: CDR1 SNHLY, CDR2 FYNNEI. The CDR3 loop spans 13 amino acids. The CDR3 protein is CASSGGPGYEQYF. The CDR3 DNA is TGTGCCAGCAGTGGGGGACCGGGCTACGAGCAGTACTTC. The full variable domain, with the rest looked up from reference TRBV2 and TRBJ2-7, is EPEVTQTPSHQVTQMGQEVILRCVPISNHLYFYWYRQILGQKVEFLVSFYNNEISEKSEIFDDQFSVERPDGSNFTLKIRSTKLEDSAMYFCASSGGPGYEQYFGPGTRLTVT.

Note on this clone: A read error may account for a junction end that differs from germline. The CDR3 coding sequence is TGTGCTAGCAGCCCCATAGCGGGAGGGATTAATGAGCAGTTCTTC. Protein sequence: CASSPIAGGINEQFF. The J gene is TRBJ2-1, the V gene TRBV7-7, with TRBD2 matching 11 bases. CDR1 and CDR2 from the germline V gene are SSHAT and FNYEAQ (reference sequence). The CDR3 is 15 residues long.